This TCR beta chain was captured by sequencing in a study of blood T cell repertoires in COVID-19. Overall study context: The United States, Italy and Spain were the sources of the acute and convalescent COVID-19 samples. Nucleic acid was either cDNA or gDNA, and it came from T cells, B-cell-depleted T cells, or PBMCs.

Authors' methods: Cell counts per sample came from amplifying reference gene primers. Here immunoSEQ multiplex PCR was the method, and the copy in TCRdb shows in-frame clones only, minus some. The V and J calls and the clone size are those of that table, but D and trimming were determined from the DNA. Of about 370,000 clones listed, nearly 90% are singletons. Deletions cut 6 bases from V and 6 bases from J, with 15 bases between. The CDR3 extends over 13 amino acids. This clone showed up just once. The chain is built from TRBV12-3 or TRBV12-4 and TRBJ2-7; possible D gene TRBD1, 5 bases. Sequencing input: peripheral blood. The sequence was collected from a man younger than 35 with active or convalescent COVID-19. The CDR3 DNA is TGTGCCAGCAGAGGGGTAGGCTGGGTCGAGCAGTACTTC. Translating it yields CASRGVGWVEQYF.